Detailed here is one TCR beta chain. Its antigen is still unknown. Trimming removed 4 bases from V and 7 bases from J, with 11 bases in between. CDR1 and CDR2 from the germline V gene are SGHNT and YYREEE (reference sequence). The CDR3 length is 12 residues. Only in-frame clones appear in the TCRdb table, and some are missing; sequencing was by immunoSEQ multiplex PCR. The top ten clones hold approximately 0.88% of a sample with 95,000 to 110,000 clones, about 90% of them seen once. The data are from a study of graft-versus-host responses after intestinal transplantation. The overall study: Those transplanted obtained multivisceral, liver-intestinal, or isolated intestinal grafts. Tacrolimus and steroids were given for 3 to 4 years to all recipients after anti-thymocyte globulin induction.

The source material was unstimulated CD4+ T cells sorted from spleen or lymph node cells, sampled before intestinal transplant. The receptor's source is a human donor who received an intestinal transplant. The gene calls are TRBV5-4 and TRBJ1-2; unclear D gene. CDR3 region: CASSPGGRGYTF. The CDR3 nucleotides read TGTGCCAGCAGCCCTGGCGGACGTGGCTACACCTTC.